This T cell receptor (beta chain) appears in the sequencing data of a study of Ad26.COV2.S vaccination and SARS-CoV-2 variants. This table comes from immunoSEQ multiplex PCR, and its TCRdb copy is limited to in-frame clones, with some not included. Altogether under 150,000 clones are present, around 86% being singletons, with the ten largest covering 4% to 6%. Regarding this clone: Its antigen is still unknown.

Per germline, CDR1 SGHDT and CDR2 YYEEEE. The CDR3 runs to 13 residues. Deletions cut 0 bases from V and 8 bases from J, with 11 bases between. Study conclusions and caveats: Measurements of TCR breadth and depth may have given underestimates of the total T cell responses. Vaccine recipients had higher spike-specific TCR breadth than placebo recipients. Across vaccine and placebo recipients, the breadth of non-spike TCRs was similar.

Sequences were derived from peripheral blood, sampled after recovery from COVID-19. This clonotype was sampled from a human donor who had recovered from COVID-19. V and J are TRBV5-6 and TRBJ1-2; D might be TRBD1 (5 bases). This CDR3 is CASSLGAGDGYTF. Written as DNA, the CDR3 is TGTGCCAGCAGCTTGGGAGCCGGGGACGGCTACACCTTC.